The 15 T cell receptor beta chains below come from one sample, sequenced in a study of early stage breast cancer tumors. Clones were sequenced by immunoSEQ multiplex PCR, and TCRdb holds only the in-frame ones, with some missing. This sample yields about 51,000 clones, of which around 80% are seen a single time; under 4.5% belongs to the top ten. Sequencing used blood. Receptors were obtained from a person aged 35-50 years with breast cancer.

The V and J genes are TRBV30 and TRBJ1-2; D ambiguous. CDR1 is GTSNPN, CDR2 SVGIG, per germline (reference sequence). This CDR3 spans 11 amino acids. Trimming shortened V by 0 bases and J by 7 bases, and 6 bases separated the two germline ends. CDR3 bases: TGTGCCTGGAGTGTGGCAGCTGGCTACACCTTC. It codes for CAWSVAAGYTF.

V is TRBV12-5 and J is TRBJ1-1; no firm D call. Trimming pared 1 base from V and 1 base from J, leaving 10 bases between. The CDR3 is 15 amino acids. Per the germline V gene, CDR1 is LGHNT and CDR2 is FRNRAP. The CDR3: CASGLAERRNTEAFF. In nucleotides, the CDR3 is TGTGCTAGTGGTTTGGCTGAACGGAGGAACACTGAAGCTTTCTTT.

V gene TRBV12-5 combines with J gene TRBJ1-1; TRBD1 agrees at 8 bases. Per germline, CDR1 LGHNT and CDR2 FRNRAP. The CDR3 is 12 amino acids. Germline trimming cut 5 bases from V and 7 bases from J; bases unmatched to any gene: 3. The CDR3 is CASGLGQGEAFF. The DNA for the CDR3 is TGTGCTAGTGGTCTCGGACAGGGTGAAGCTTTCTTT.

The V call is TRBV2, the J call TRBJ1-2, with D unresolved. Trimming shortened V by 8 bases and J by 4 bases, and 20 bases separated the two germline ends. This CDR3 comprises 15 residues. The germline V gene has CDR1 SNHLY and CDR2 FYNNEI. CDR3 nucleotides: TGTGCCAGCTTAGCTACCCCGGACGGAATCTATGGCTACACCTTC. This codes for CASLATPDGIYGYTF.

This clone was counted a single time. The chain carries TRBV19 and TRBJ2-3, with no clear D. Germline V gives CDR1 LNHDA, CDR2 SQIVND (reference sequence). V was cut by 3 bases and J by 2 bases, with 9 bases left in between. This CDR3 comprises 14 residues. The CDR3 DNA reads TGTGCCAGTAGTATGACCAGCTACACAGATACGCAGTATTTT. It encodes CASSMTSYTDTQYF.

The V call is TRBV30, the J call TRBJ1-1, with TRBD1 as a possible D gene (6 bases). This CDR3 comprises 14 residues. Germline CDR1 reads GTSNPN; CDR2 reads SVGIG (reference sequence). V was clipped by 1 base and J by 0 bases, with 9 bases between them. CDR3 nucleotides: TGTGCCTGGAGTGCAGGACAGATGAACACTGAAGCTTTCTTT. It is translated as CAWSAGQMNTEAFF.

The V gene is TRBV5-1, the J gene TRBJ2-7; tentatively, D is TRBD2 (5 bases). The CDR3 runs 15 residues. Germline V gives CDR1 SGHRS, CDR2 YFSETQ. The germline V and J ends were trimmed by 0 bases and 7 bases, with 17 bases remaining between them. CDR3 residues: CASSLVERGSGEQYF. The CDR3 bases are TGCGCCAGCAGCTTGGTAGAGAGAGGATCGGGAGAGCAGTACTTC.

The V gene is TRBV21-1, the J gene TRBJ1-1; the table assigns TRBD1, which was not confirmed against the DNA. TRBV21-1 is flagged as a pseudogene. The CDR3 is 16 amino acids. DNA of the CDR3: TGTGCCAGCAGCAAGAACAGGCCCATCGTAAACCCGCGAGCTTTCTTT. It is translated as CASSKNRPIVNPRAFF.

This clone occurred once. The rearrangement uses TRBV5-1 and TRBJ2-1; D is ambiguous. Trimming removed 5 bases at V and 6 bases at J, with 15 bases between. Germline CDR1 SGHRS, CDR2 YFSETQ. This CDR3 spans 14 amino acids. For the CDR3, the DNA is TGCGCCAGCAGGGGTGGGGTATCGGGCAATGAGCAGTTCTTC. This translates into CASRGGVSGNEQFF.

This clone showed up just a few times. The chain joins TRBV19 to TRBJ1-3; TRBD1 might be the D (5 bases). Germline-derived CDR1 and CDR2 are LNHDA and SQIVND (reference sequence). The V end was cut by 11 bases, the J end by 0 bases, with 11 bases between. CDR3 size: 13 residues. CDR3 bases: TGTGCCGTAGGGGCCAACTCTGGAAACACCATATATTTT. Protein: CAVGANSGNTIYF.

The rearrangement joins TRBV9 to TRBJ2-1; D perhaps matches TRBD2 (6 bases). Trimming cost V 4 bases and J 6 bases, with 29 bases left between them. The CDR3 has 19 amino acids. In germline, CDR1 is SGDLS, CDR2 YYNGEE. CDR3 in amino acids: CASSLPSSGTFRPLNEQFF. CDR3 nucleotide sequence: TGTGCCAGCAGCCTTCCCTCCTCAGGGACTTTTCGCCCTCTCAATGAGCAGTTCTTC.

V usage is TRBV6-5 and J usage is TRBJ2-4; the match to TRBD2 covers 9 bases. This CDR3 has 15 amino acids. In germline, CDR1 is MNHEY, CDR2 SVGAGI. After removal of 2 bases from V and 8 bases from J, the junction contained 7 bases not matched to a gene. CDR3 amino acids: CASSYRAGGGHIQYF. The CDR3 nucleotides read TGTGCCAGCAGTTACAGAGCGGGAGGAGGTCACATTCAGTACTTC.

The chain joins TRBV27 to TRBJ1-1, with D unclear. Between the trimmed V and J ends, which lost 5 bases and 3 bases, there was a span of 13 bases. Looked up from germline, CDR1 is MNHEY and CDR2 is SMNVEV (reference sequence). The CDR3 consists of 14 residues. As DNA, the CDR3 is TGTGCCAGCAGTCGGGTATCTCGTGACACTGAAGCTTTCTTT. It is translated as CASSRVSRDTEAFF.

V is TRBV5-1 and J is TRBJ1-2; a possible D gene is TRBD1 (6 bases). CDR1 is SGHRS and CDR2 is YFSETQ in the germline V gene. The V and J ends lost 2 bases and 8 bases respectively, with 16 bases between them. The CDR3 totals 14 residues. The CDR3 bases are TGCGCCAGCAGCTTAGGACAGCCCATTTACGGCTACACCTTC. This encodes CASSLGQPIYGYTF.

The chain joins TRBV9 to TRBJ1-3, with TRBD1 as a possible D gene (6 bases). V dropped 4 bases and J dropped 0 bases, with 23 bases sitting between them. Germline V CDR1 and CDR2: SGDLS, YYNGEE. This CDR3 has 19 amino acids. The DNA for the CDR3 is TGTGCCAGCAGCCCGAGGGGGGGGGCAGGAACGATCTCTGGAAACACCATATATTTT. Translating it yields CASSPRGGAGTISGNTIYF.